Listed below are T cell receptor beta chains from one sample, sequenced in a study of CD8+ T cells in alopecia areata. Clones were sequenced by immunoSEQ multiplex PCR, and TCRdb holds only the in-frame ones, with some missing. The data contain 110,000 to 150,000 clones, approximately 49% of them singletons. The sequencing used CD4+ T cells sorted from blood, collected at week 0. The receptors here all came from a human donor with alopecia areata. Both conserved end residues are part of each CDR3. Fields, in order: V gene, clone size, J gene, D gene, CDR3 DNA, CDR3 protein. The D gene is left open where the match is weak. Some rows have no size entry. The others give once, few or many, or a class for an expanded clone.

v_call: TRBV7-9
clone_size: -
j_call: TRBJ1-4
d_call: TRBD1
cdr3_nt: TGTGCCAGCAGCTTAGCGACAGGGGTGAAAGAAAAACTGTTTTTT
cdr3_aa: CASSLATGVKEKLFF

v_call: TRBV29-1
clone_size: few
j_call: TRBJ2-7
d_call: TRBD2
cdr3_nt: TGCAGCGTCGGTCAGCCTAGCGGTACCTCCTACGAGCAGTACTTC
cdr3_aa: CSVGQPSGTSYEQYF

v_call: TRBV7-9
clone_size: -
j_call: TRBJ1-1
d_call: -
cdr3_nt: TGTGCCAGCAGCCCCCGGGGCGGCGGCACTGAAGCTTTCTTT
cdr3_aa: CASSPRGGGTEAFF

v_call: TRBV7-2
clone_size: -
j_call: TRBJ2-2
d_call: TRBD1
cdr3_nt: TGTGCCAGCAGTCCACCGGGGACAGGGAAGACCGGGGAGCTGTTTTTT
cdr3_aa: CASSPPGTGKTGELFF

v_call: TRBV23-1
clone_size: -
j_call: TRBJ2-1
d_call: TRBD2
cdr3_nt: TGCGCCAGCAGTCAATTTCTAGCGGGGTACAATGAGCAGTTCTTC
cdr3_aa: CASSQFLAGYNEQFF

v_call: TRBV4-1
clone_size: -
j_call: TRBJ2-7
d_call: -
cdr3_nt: TGCGCCAGCAGCCAACCCGGGGGGCCATACGAGCAGTACTTC
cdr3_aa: CASSQPGGPYEQYF

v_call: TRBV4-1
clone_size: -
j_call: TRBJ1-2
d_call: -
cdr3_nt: TGCGCCAGCAGCCAAGAGCAGGGCGGCAGCTATGGCTACACCTTC
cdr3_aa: CASSQEQGGSYGYTF

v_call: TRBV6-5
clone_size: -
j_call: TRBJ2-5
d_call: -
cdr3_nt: TGTGCCAGCAGGTCGGTGGAGACCCAGTACTTC
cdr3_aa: CASRSVETQYF

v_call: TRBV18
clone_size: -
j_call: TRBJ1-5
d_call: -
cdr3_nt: TGTGCCAGCTCACCGGCGGGGGACCAGCCCCAGCATTTT
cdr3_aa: CASSPAGDQPQHF

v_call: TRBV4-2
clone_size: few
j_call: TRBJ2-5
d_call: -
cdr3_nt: TGTGCCAGCAGCCAGGGGGGTGGCAGGGGGGAGACCCAGTACTTC
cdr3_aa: CASSQGGGRGETQYF

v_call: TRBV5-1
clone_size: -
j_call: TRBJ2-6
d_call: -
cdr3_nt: TGCGCCAGCAGCCCCCGAGTCTCTGGGGCCAACGTCCTGACTTTC
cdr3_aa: CASSPRVSGANVLTF

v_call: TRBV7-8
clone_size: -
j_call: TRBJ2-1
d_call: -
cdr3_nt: TGTGCCAGCAGCTTAGGGACAAACTCCTACAATGAGCAGTTCTTC
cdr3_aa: CASSLGTNSYNEQFF

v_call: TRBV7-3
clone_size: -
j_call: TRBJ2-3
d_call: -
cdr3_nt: TGTGCCAGCAGCCCCCAATCCGGCACAGATACGCAGTATTTT
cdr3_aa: CASSPQSGTDTQYF

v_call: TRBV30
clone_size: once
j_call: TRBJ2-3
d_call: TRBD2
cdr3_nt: TGTGCCTGGGGCCCACTAGCGGGAGATACGCAGTATTTT
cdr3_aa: CAWGPLAGDTQYF

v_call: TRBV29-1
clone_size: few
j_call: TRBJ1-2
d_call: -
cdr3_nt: TGCAGCGTTACCGCTCGCGGAACCCCACGGTACACCTTC
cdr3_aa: CSVTARGTPRYTF

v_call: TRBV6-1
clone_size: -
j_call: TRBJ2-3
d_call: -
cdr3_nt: TGTGCCAGCAGCGAGGGGGGGGATACGCAGTATTTT
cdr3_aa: CASSEGGDTQYF

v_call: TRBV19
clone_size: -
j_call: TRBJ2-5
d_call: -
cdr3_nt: TGTGCCACCCCACCAGGGGGAGGAGAGACCCAGTACTTC
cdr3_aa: CATPPGGGETQYF

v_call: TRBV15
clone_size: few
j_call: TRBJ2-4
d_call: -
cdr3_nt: TGTGCCACCAGCAGAGATGTATTAGCCAAAAACATTCAGTACTTC
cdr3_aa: CATSRDVLAKNIQYF

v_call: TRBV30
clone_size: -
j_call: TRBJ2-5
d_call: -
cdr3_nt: TGTGCCTGGAGTAGGGAGACCCAGTACTTC
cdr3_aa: CAWSRETQYF

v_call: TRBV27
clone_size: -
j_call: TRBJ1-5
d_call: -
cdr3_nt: TGTGCCAGCAGTCAAACACTGGCTAATCAGCCCCAGCATTTT
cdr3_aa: CASSQTLANQPQHF

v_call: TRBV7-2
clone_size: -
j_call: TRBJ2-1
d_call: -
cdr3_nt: TGTGCCAGCAGAAAATCCGGGGCGGGCAATGAGCAGTTCTTC
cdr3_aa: CASRKSGAGNEQFF

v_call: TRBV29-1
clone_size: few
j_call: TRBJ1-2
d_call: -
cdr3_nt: TGCAGCGTTGACGCTTGGGGGACCTATGGCTACACCTTC
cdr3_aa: CSVDAWGTYGYTF

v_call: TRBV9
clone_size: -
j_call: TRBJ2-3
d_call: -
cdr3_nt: TGTGCCAGCAGCCTCGATACGGGAGCGACCTTTAGCACAGATACGCAGTATTTT
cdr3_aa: CASSLDTGATFSTDTQYF

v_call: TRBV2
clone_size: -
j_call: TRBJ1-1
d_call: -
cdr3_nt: TGTGCCAGCATTTCCAACGTAGGGACCGCTGCTTTCTTT
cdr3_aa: CASISNVGTAAFF

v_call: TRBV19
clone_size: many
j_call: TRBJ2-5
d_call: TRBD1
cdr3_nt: TGTGCCAGTAGTATCTCCGGACAGGGGGCGCATGAGACCCAGTACTTC
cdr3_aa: CASSISGQGAHETQYF

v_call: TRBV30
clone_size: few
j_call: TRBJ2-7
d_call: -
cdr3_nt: TGTGCCTGGAGTCTCCGGACTGACTCCTACGAGCAGTACTTC
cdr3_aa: CAWSLRTDSYEQYF

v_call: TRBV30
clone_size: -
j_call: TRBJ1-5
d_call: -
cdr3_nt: TGTGCCTGGAAAGGCAGGGAGAGCAATCAGCCCCAGCATTTT
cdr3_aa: CAWKGRESNQPQHF

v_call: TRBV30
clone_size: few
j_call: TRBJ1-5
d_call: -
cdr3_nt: TGTGCCTGGAGTGTACAGTCCAATCAGCCCCAGCATTTT
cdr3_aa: CAWSVQSNQPQHF

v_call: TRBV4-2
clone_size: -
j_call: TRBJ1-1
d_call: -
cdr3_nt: TGTGCCAGCAGCCTCAGGATGAACACTGAAGCTTTCTTT
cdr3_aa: CASSLRMNTEAFF

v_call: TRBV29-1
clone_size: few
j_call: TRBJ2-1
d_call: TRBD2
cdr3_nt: TGCAGCGTTACCCCTTCTAGCGGGAGGTCCGGTAGGTTCTTC
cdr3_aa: CSVTPSSGRSGRFF

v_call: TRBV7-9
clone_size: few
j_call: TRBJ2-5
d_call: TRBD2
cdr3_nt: TGTGCCAGCAGCCCGAGAGCGGGAGGCCAAGAGACCCAGTACTTC
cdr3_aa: CASSPRAGGQETQYF

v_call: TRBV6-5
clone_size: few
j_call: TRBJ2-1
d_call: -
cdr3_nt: TGTGCCAGCAGCCCGGACAGTCCTTCCTACAATGAGCAGTTCTTC
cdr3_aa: CASSPDSPSYNEQFF

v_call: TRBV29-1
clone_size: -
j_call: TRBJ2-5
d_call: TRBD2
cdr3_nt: TGCAGCGTTGATGGCGGGAGGGGCCAAGAGACCCAGTACTTC
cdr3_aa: CSVDGGRGQETQYF

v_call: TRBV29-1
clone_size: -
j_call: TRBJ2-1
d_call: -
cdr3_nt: TGCAGCGTTGAAGCGGCGACAGGCGGGTTAAACAATGAGCAGTTCTTC
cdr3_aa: CSVEAATGGLNNEQFF

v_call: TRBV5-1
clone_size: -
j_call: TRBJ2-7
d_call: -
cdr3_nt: TGCGCCAGCAGCTTGGAAGGTCCCAACTACGAGCAGTACTTC
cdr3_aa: CASSLEGPNYEQYF

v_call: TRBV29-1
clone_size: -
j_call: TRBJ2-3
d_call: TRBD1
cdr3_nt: TGCAGCGGAGGACAGGGAGGTGGAGATACGCAGTATTTT
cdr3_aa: CSGGQGGGDTQYF

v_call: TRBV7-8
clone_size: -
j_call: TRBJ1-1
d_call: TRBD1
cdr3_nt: TGTGCCAGCAGCTTAGCCGACAGGGGGAGAACTGAAGCTTTCTTT
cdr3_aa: CASSLADRGRTEAFF

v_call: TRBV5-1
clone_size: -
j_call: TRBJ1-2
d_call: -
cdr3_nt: TGCGCCAGCAGCTTGGAGGGACAAGGGGGTGGCTACACCTTC
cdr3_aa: CASSLEGQGGGYTF

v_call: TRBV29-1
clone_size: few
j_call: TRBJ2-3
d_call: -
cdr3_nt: TGCAGCGTTGAAGGTGGGGTTTACATGGCCACAGATACGCAGTATTTT
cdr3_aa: CSVEGGVYMATDTQYF

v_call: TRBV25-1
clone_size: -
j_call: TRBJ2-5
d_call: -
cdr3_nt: TGTGCCCGCCCGGGATGTGAGACCCAGTACTTC
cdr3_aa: CARPGCETQYF

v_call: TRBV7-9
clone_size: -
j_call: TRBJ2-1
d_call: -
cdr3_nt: TGTGCCAGCAGCTTAGGCCTAACCTCCTACAATGAGCAGTTCTTC
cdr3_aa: CASSLGLTSYNEQFF

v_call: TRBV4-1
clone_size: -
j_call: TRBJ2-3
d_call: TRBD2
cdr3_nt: TGCGCCAGCAGCCCCCGTCCTAGCGGGAAAGGTTCAGATACGCAGTATTTT
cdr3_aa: CASSPRPSGKGSDTQYF

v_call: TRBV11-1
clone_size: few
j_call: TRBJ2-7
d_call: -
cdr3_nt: TGTGCCAGCAGCACGCGGAGAGCCTCCTACGAGCAGTACTTC
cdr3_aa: CASSTRRASYEQYF

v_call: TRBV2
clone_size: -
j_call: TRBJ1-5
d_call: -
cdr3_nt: TGTGCCAGCAGTGAATTACGAAATCAGCCCCAGCATTTT
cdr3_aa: CASSELRNQPQHF

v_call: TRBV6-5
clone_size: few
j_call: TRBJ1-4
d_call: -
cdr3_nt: TGTGCCAGCAGCCCCCGGACCGCAAGTAATGAAAAACTGTTTTTT
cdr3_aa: CASSPRTASNEKLFF

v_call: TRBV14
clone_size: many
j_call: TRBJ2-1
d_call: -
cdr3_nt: TGTGCCAGCAGCCAGTGGGACCGAACCTACAATGAGCAGTTCTTC
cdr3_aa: CASSQWDRTYNEQFF

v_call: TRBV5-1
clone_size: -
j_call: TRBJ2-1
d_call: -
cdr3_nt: TGCGCCAGCAGCTTCGAGGGGAGAAGTGAAAATGAGCAGTTCTTC
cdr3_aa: CASSFEGRSENEQFF

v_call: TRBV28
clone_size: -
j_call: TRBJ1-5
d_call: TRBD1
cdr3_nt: TGTGCCAGCAGTTTGGGACAGGGAAACAATCAGTCCCAGCATTTT
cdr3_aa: CASSLGQGNNQSQHF

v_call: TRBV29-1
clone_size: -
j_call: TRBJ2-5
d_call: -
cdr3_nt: TGCAGCCCACGCCGGGCCGGGGAGACCCAGTACTTC
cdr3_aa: CSPRRAGETQYF

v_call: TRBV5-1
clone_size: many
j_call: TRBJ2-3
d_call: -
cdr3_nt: TGCGCCAGCAGCTTGGGCACCGGGGTGGCCACAGATACGCAGTATTTT
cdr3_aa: CASSLGTGVATDTQYF

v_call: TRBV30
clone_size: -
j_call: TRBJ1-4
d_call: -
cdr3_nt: TGTGCCCACGGTGGGAAGGGACAACAGAATGGAAAACTGTTTTTT
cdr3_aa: CAHGGKGQQNGKLFF

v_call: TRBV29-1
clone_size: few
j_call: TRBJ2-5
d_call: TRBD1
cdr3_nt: TGCAGCGTGTCACAGGGGCAAGAGACCCAGTACTTC
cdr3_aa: CSVSQGQETQYF

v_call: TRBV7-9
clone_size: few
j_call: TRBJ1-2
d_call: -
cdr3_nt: TGTGCCAGCAGCTTCGTGGGAAACTATGGCTACACCTTC
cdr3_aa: CASSFVGNYGYTF

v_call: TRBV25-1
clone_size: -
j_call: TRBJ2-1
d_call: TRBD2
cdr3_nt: TGTGCCAGCAGTATAGCACTAGCGGCGAATGAGCAGTTCTTC
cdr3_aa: CASSIALAANEQFF

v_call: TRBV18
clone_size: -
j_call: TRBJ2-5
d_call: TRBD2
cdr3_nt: TGTGCCAGCTCACCACGGGGGACTAGCGGAGAGACCCAGTACTTC
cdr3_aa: CASSPRGTSGETQYF

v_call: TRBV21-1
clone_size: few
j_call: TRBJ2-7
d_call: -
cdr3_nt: TGTGCCAGCAGCAAAGAAGGGCTCCTAGCGGGAGAGTCCCACGAGCAGTACTTC
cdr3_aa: CASSKEGLLAGESHEQYF

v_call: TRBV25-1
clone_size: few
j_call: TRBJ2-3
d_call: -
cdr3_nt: TGTGCCAGCAGGGACCACTACACAGATACGCAGTATTTT
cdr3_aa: CASRDHYTDTQYF